This T cell receptor beta chain was documented in a study of CD8 T cells in Susac syndrome. The sequenced target, TCR beta, came from blood CD8+ and CD4+ T cells. Random hexamers were used to reverse transcribe the RNA input (0.5 to 1 ug). TCR beta CDR3 was amplified by immunoSEQ covering 54 Vbeta and 13 Jbeta. TCRdb re-analysed the immunoSEQ multiplex PCR reads in MiXCR, keeping a single row per CDR3 protein. The sample carries about 290,000 distinct CDR3 sequences, roughly 85% recorded once. In germline, CDR1 is SGHAT, CDR2 FQNNGV. The CDR3 sequence is 17 residues long. V lost 3 bases and J lost 8, with 23 bases in between.

J is TRBJ2-1 and V is TRBV11-2; D gene uncertain. Sequencing input: CD8+ T cells from PBMCs. The sequence was obtained from a human donor with multiple sclerosis. The CDR3 is CASSFPRRRALFHEQFF. The CDR3 nucleotides read TGTGCCAGCAGCTTCCCCCGTCGGCGTGCGTTATTCCATGAGCAGTTCTTC.